These T cell receptor beta chains were read from a single sample in a study of OX40 agonist ivuxolimab in advanced cancers. The protocol was immunoSEQ multiplex PCR, while the TCRdb copy is restricted to in-frame clones and leaves out a portion. The sample includes 80,000 to 95,000 clones, around nine tenths seen only once; the top ten take roughly 0.7%. The sequences come from CD4+ or CD8+ T cells sorted from blood, collected in a trial of the OX40 agonist ivuxolimab. The receptors originated from an adult with an advanced solid tumor such as melanoma, head and neck, liver or kidney cancer. Both conserved end residues are part of each CDR3. The D gene is left open where the match is weak. Rows give clone size only sometimes, using once, few, many, or a class for an expanded clone.

D gene,V gene,clone size,J gene,CDR3 protein,CDR3 DNA
-,TRBV7-9,-,TRBJ1-2,CASSLVGGYGYTF,TGTGCCAGCAGCTTAGTAGGTGGTTATGGCTACACCTTC
-,TRBV7-2,-,TRBJ2-6,CASSPQSSGANVLTF,TGTGCCAGCAGCCCCCAGAGCTCTGGGGCCAACGTCCTGACTTTC
-,TRBV30,-,TRBJ1-2,CAWSSTWVGYGYTF,TGTGCCTGGAGTTCCACATGGGTGGGGTATGGCTACACCTTC
TRBD1,TRBV12-5,few,TRBJ2-7,CASGLDRRGTGYEQYF,TGTGCTAGTGGTTTGGACCGTAGGGGGACAGGGTACGAGCAGTACTTC
-,TRBV21-1,-,TRBJ2-5,CARVQGADKETQYF,TGTGCCAGAGTCCAGGGGGCTGATAAAGAGACCCAGTACTTC
-,TRBV18,few,TRBJ1-2,CASSPLQDAGYTF,TGTGCCAGCTCACCCCTGCAGGATGCTGGCTACACCTTC
TRBD1,TRBV29-1,-,TRBJ2-7,CSVGGQGAGEQYF,TGCAGCGTTGGGGGACAGGGGGCGGGTGAGCAGTACTTC
TRBD2,TRBV9,-,TRBJ2-1,CASSRDGGLAPFF,TGTGCCAGCAGCCGAGATGGGGGACTAGCGCCGTTCTTC
TRBD1,TRBV13,-,TRBJ1-6,CASRLSPTTGVSPLHF,TGTGCCAGCAGGCTATCTCCGACGACAGGGGTTTCACCCCTCCACTTT
-,TRBV10-2,-,TRBJ1-1,CASSEARGNTEAFF,TGCGCCAGCAGTGAGGCCAGGGGAAACACTGAAGCTTTCTTT
-,TRBV25-1,-,TRBJ2-2,CASSFSWDRTGELFF,TGTGCCAGCAGTTTCTCTTGGGATCGCACCGGGGAGCTGTTTTTT
-,TRBV18,-,TRBJ1-1,CASSSPGRATNTEAFF,TGTGCCAGCTCATCTCCGGGGAGGGCGACTAACACTGAAGCTTTCTTT
TRBD1,TRBV7-8,-,TRBJ1-2,CASSWTGLSINYGYTF,TGTGCCAGCAGCTGGACAGGCCTCTCGATTAACTATGGCTACACCTTC
-,TRBV30,few,TRBJ2-1,CAAGRGAEQFF,TGTGCCGCGGGGCGCGGGGCTGAGCAGTTCTTC
-,TRBV4-1,-,TRBJ1-1,CASREGHQMGTEAFF,TGCGCCAGCAGGGAGGGACACCAGATGGGCACTGAAGCTTTCTTT
-,TRBV7-6,-,TRBJ1-3,CASSLGGTSGNTIYF,TGTGCCAGCAGCTTAGGGGGTACCTCTGGAAACACCATATATTTT